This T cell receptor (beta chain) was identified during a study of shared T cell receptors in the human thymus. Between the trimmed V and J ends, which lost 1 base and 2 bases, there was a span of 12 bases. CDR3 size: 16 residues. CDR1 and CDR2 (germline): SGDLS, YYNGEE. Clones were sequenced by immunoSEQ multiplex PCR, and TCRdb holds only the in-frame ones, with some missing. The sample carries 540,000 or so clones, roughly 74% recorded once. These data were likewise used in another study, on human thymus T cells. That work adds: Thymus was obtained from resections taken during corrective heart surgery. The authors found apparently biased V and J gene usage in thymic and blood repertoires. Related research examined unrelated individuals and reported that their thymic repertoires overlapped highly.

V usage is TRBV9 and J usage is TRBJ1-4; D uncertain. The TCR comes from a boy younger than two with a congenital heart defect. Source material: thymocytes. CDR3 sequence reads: CASSVNPGSTNEKLFF. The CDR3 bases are TGTGCCAGCAGCGTAAACCCAGGTTCGACTAATGAAAAACTGTTTTTT.